Sequencing of this T cell receptor (beta chain) was carried out in a study of CD8 T cells in ankylosing spondylitis. With regard to this clonotype: Antigen: not known. Mismatch with germline at one junction end may stem from a read error.

Study-level results: A TCR beta motif made of eight highly homologous variants seemed typical of ankylosing spondylitis blood. Reportedly, matched ankylosing spondylitis synovial fluid was significantly enriched for disease-linked clones. Within peripheral blood, clones linked to disease were CD8+ and relatively rare.

This CDR3 has 14 residues. Germline CDR1 and CDR2: LNHDA and SQIVND (reference sequence). Making the TCR beta libraries involved quantitative 5'-RACE with molecular barcodes. Each CDR3 protein is one row after TCRdb ran MiXCR on the 5' RACE reads. This table has fewer than 750,000 distinct CDR3 sequences, around a fifth appearing once. The origin of this receptor is a male donor with ankylosing spondylitis. This chain uses TRBV19 with TRBJ2-4; either TRBD1 or TRBD2 may supply D (6 bases each). The specimen was blood, either unsorted or a sorted T cell fraction (not recorded which). In DNA form, the CDR3 reads TGTGCCAGTAGCTCCCCGGGGGCTGGAAACATTCAATACTTC. Translated, it gives CASSSPGAGNIQYF.